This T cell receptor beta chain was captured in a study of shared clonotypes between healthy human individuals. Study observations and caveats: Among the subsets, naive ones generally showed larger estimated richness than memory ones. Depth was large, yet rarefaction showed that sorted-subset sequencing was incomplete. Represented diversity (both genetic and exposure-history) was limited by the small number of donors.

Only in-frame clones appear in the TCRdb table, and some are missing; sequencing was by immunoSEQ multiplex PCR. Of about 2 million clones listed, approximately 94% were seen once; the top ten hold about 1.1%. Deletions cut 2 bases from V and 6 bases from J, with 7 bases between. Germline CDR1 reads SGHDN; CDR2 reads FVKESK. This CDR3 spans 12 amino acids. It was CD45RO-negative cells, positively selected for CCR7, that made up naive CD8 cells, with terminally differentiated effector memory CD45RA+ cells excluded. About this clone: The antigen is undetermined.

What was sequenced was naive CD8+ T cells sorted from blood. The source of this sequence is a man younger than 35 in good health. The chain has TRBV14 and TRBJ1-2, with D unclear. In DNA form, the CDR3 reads TGTGCCAGCAGCCAACGGGGAAATGGCTACACCTTC. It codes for CASSQRGNGYTF.